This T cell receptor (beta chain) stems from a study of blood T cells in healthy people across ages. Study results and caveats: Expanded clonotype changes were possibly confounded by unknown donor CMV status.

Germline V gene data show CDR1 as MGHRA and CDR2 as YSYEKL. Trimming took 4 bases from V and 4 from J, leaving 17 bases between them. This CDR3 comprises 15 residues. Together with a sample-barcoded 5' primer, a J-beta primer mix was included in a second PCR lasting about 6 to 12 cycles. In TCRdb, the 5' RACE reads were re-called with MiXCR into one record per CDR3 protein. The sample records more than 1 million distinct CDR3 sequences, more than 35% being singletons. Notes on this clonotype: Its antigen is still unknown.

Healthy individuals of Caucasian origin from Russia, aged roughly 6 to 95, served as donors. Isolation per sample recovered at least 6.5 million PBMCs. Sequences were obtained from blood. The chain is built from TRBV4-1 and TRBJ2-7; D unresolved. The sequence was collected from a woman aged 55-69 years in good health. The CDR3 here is CASSLTLGEGYEQYF. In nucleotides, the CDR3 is TGCGCCAGCAGCCTTACCCTCGGTGAAGGTTACGAGCAGTACTTC.